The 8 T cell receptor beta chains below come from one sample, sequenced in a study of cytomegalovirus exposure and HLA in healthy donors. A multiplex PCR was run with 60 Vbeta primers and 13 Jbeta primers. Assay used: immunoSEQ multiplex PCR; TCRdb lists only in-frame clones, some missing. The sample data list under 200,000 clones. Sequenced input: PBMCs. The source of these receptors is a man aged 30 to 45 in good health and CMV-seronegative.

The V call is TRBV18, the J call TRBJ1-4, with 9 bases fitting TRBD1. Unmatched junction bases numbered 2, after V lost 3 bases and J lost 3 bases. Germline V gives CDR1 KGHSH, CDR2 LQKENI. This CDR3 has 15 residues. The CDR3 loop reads CASSPRQGANEKLFF. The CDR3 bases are TGTGCCAGCTCACCGCGACAGGGGGCTAATGAAAAACTGTTTTTT. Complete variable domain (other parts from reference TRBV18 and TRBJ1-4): NAGVMQNPRHLVRRRGQEARLRCSPMKGHSHVYWYRQLPEEGLKFMVYLQKENIIDESGMPKERFSAEFPKEGPSILRIQQVVRGDSAAYFCASSPRQGANEKLFFGSGTQLSVL.

Here the CDR3 DNA reads TGCGCCAGCAGCTCAGGGGCCCCTCCCAAGACCCAGTACTTC. Encoded protein: CASSSGAPPKTQYF. The chain recombines TRBV5-1 with TRBJ2-5, with D possibly TRBD1 on 6 matching bases. Germline assignment: CDR1 SGHRS and CDR2 YFSETQ. CDR3 length: 14 amino acids. Trimming left V 3 bases short and J 6 bases short, with 15 bases between. The variable domain in full, with the rest retrieved from reference TRBV5-1 and TRBJ2-5, is KAGVTQTPRYLIKTRGQQVTLSCSPISGHRSVSWYQQTPGQGLQFLFEYFSETQRNKGNFPGRFSGRQFSNSRSEMNVSTLELGDSALYLCASSSGAPPKTQYFGPGTRLLVL.

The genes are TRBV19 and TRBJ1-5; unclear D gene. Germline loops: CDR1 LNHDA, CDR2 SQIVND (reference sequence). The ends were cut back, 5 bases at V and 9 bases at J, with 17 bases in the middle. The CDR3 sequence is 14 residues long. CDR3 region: CASSRDGSFWPQHF. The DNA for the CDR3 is TGTGCCAGTAGTCGAGACGGGAGCTTTTGGCCCCAGCATTTT.

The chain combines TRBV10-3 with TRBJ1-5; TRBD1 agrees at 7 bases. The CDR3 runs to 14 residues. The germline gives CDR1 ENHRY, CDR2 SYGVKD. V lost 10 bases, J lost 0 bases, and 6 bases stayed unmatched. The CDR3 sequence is CATRTGDSNQPQHF. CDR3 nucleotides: TGTGCCACCCGAACAGGGGATAGCAATCAGCCCCAGCATTTT.

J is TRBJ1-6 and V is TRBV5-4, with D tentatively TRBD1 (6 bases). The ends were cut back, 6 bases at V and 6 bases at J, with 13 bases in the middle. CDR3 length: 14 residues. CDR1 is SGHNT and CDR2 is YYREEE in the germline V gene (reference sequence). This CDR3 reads CASNTDRTNSPLHF. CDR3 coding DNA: TGTGCCAGCAACACCGACAGGACTAATTCACCCCTCCACTTT.

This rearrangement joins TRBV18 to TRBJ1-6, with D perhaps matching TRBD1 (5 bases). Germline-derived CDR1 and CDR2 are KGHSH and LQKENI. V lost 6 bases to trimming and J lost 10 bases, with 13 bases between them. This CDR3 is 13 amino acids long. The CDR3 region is CASSVGHGSPLHF. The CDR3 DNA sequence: TGTGCCAGCTCGGTTGGACATGGATCACCCCTCCACTTT.

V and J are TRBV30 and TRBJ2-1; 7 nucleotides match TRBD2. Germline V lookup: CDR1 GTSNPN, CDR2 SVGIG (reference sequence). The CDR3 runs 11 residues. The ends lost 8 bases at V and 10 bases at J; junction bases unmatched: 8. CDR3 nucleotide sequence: TGTGCCAGCGGGACTCCCCGAGAGCAGTTCTTC. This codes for CASGTPREQFF. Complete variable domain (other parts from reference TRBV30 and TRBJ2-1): SQTIHQWPATLVQPVGSPLSLECTVEGTSNPNLYWYRQAAGRGLQLLFYSVGIGQISSEVPQNLSASRPQDRQFILSSKKLLLSDSGFYLCASGTPREQFFGPGTRLTVL.

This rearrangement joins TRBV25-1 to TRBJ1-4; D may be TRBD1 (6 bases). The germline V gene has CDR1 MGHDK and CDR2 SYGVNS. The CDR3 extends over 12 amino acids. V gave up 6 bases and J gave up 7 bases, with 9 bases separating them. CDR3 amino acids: CASRQGAEKLFF. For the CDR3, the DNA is TGTGCCAGCAGACAGGGAGCTGAAAAACTGTTTTTT.